This passage covers 7 T cell receptor beta chains from one sample sequenced in a study of identical twins. Using its own MiXCR run on the 5' RACE reads, TCRdb lists one record per CDR3 protein. The table records around 1.7 million distinct CDR3 sequences, under 35% of them present only once. Sequenced material: cord blood. All receptors derive from a newborn girl in good health.

The CDR3 sequence: CASSPWDRGNYGYTF. CDR3 nucleotide sequence: TGTGCCAGCAGCCCATGGGACAGGGGGAACTATGGCTACACCTTC. V and J are TRBV5-6 and TRBJ1-2; TRBD1 aligns across 11 bases. This CDR3 is 15 amino acids long. CDR1 is SGHDT, CDR2 YYEEEE, per germline. Trimming cost V 4 bases and J 2 bases; bases outside gene matches: 4.

This clonotype was picked up a small number of times. This chain uses TRBV28 with TRBJ1-6, with a weak D call TRBD1 (6 bases). CDR3 length: 19 residues. Germline V gene sequence: CDR1 MDHEN, CDR2 SYDVKM. Trimming cost V 4 bases and J 5 bases, with 24 bases left between them. CDR3 DNA: TGTGCCAGCAGTTGGCCTCCCGGGAGTCAGGGGCCCGATAATTCACCCCTCCACTTT. Encoded protein: CASSWPPGSQGPDNSPLHF. The full variable domain, completed using reference TRBV28 and TRBJ1-6, is DVKVTQSSRYLVKRTGEKVFLECVQDMDHENMFWYRQDPGLGLRLIYFSYDVKMKEKGDIPEGYSVSREKKERFSLILESASTNQTSMYLCASSWPPGSQGPDNSPLHFGNGTRLTVT.

V and J are TRBV2 and TRBJ2-5, with D maybe TRBD1 (6 bases). Trimming removed 1 base from V and 7 bases from J, with 10 bases in between. This CDR3 comprises 13 residues. Germline V gene sequence: CDR1 SNHLY, CDR2 FYNNEI. The CDR3: CASSEDREGTQYF. The CDR3 DNA reads as TGTGCCAGCAGTGAAGACAGGGAAGGGACCCAGTACTTC. The complete variable domain, with remaining parts taken from reference TRBV2 and TRBJ2-5, reads EPEVTQTPSHQVTQMGQEVILRCVPISNHLYFYWYRQILGQKVEFLVSFYNNEISEKSEIFDDQFSVERPDGSNFTLKIRSTKLEDSAMYFCASSEDREGTQYFGPGTRLLVL.

The sample holds a few counts of this clonotype. The V gene is TRBV5-1, the J gene TRBJ2-7; 13 bases fit TRBD2. With 1 base clipped from V and 6 bases from J, the junction kept 1 base outside the gene matches. The CDR3 has 14 amino acids. Per germline, CDR1 SGHRS and CDR2 YFSETQ. CDR3 region: CASSLTSGGAEQYF. CDR3 nucleotides: TGCGCCAGCAGCTTGACTAGCGGGGGGGCCGAGCAGTACTTC.

A few counts support this clonotype. The V call is TRBV27, the J call TRBJ2-7; D possibly corresponds to TRBD1 (5 bases). V was cut by 4 bases and J by 2 bases, with 12 bases left in between. The CDR3 is 14 residues long. Germline V gene lookup returns CDR1 MNHEY and CDR2 SMNVEV (reference sequence). In nucleotides, the CDR3 is TGTGCCAGCAGTTCCCGGACACCCGCCTACGAGCAGTACTTC. Amino acid sequence: CASSSRTPAYEQYF.

The rearrangement links TRBV10-3 to TRBJ1-1; no reliable D call. CDR1 is ENHRY and CDR2 is SYGVKD in the germline V gene. Deletions cut 3 bases from V and 3 bases from J, with 11 bases between. The CDR3 extends over 14 amino acids. The CDR3 reads CAISESASYTEAFF. Written as DNA, the CDR3 is TGTGCCATCAGTGAATCAGCTTCTTACACTGAAGCTTTCTTT.

This clonotype was observed once. The V call is TRBV25-1, the J call TRBJ1-1; maybe TRBD1 (5 bases). The CDR3 runs to 15 residues. The V and J ends lost 1 base and 1 base respectively, with 10 bases between them. Germline assignment: CDR1 MGHDK and CDR2 SYGVNS. The CDR3 protein is CASSESAGPNTEAFF. DNA of the CDR3: TGTGCCAGCAGTGAATCCGCAGGGCCGAACACTGAAGCTTTCTTT.